Detailed here is one T cell receptor beta chain. Participant-given clinical history determined each cohort assignment. Either two negative PCRs, clearance, or symptom resolution qualified Cohort 3 donors as recovered. This CDR3 is 14 amino acids long. V gave up 6 bases and J gave up 9 bases; unmatched junction bases: 9. Germline loops: CDR1 KGHSH, CDR2 LQKENI. Clones were sequenced by immunoSEQ multiplex PCR, and TCRdb holds only the in-frame ones, with some missing. The top ten clones hold approximately 8% of a sample with around 500,000 clones, roughly nine tenths of them seen once. The data were obtained in a study of blood T cell repertoires in COVID-19. Overall study context: Acute and convalescent COVID-19 specimens originated in the United States, Italy and Spain. T cells, B-cell-depleted T cells, or PBMCs provided the cDNA or gDNA that served as material.

The rearrangement links TRBV18 to TRBJ2-1; 9 nucleotides line up with TRBD1. This TCR was recovered from a woman aged 55-70 years who had recovered from COVID-19. The specimen was PBMCs or T cells enriched from blood (not recorded which). Written as DNA, the CDR3 is TGTGCCAGCTCTCCCGGGACAGGGATCGGTGAGCAGTTCTTC. Its translation: CASSPGTGIGEQFF.